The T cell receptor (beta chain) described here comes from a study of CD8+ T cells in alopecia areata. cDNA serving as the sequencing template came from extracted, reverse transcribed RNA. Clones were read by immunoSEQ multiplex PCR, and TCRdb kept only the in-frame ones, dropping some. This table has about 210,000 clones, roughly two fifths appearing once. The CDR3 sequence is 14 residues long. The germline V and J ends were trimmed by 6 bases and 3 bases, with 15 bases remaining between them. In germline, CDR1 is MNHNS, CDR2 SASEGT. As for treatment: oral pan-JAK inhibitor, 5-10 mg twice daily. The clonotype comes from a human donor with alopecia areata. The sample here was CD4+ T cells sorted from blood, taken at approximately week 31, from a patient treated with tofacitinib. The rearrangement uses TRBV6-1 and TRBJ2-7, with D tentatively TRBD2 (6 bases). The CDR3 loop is CASRRDWDHYEQYF. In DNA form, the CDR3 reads TGTGCCAGCAGGAGGGACTGGGATCACTACGAGCAGTACTTC.